Detailed here is one T cell receptor (beta chain). This sample stems from a study of shared clonotypes between healthy human individuals. Selected positively for CCR7 and CD45RO-negative, naive CD8 cells excluded terminally differentiated effector memory CD45RA+ cells. Free of recent acute infections or vaccinations, the donors were healthy HIV-negative adults. This table comes from immunoSEQ multiplex PCR, and its TCRdb copy is limited to in-frame clones, with some not included. The sample has around 2,000,000 clones, about 95% seen once. The germline gives CDR1 SGDLS, CDR2 YYNGEE. The CDR3 has 15 residues. The V gene end was trimmed by 4 bases and the J gene end by 4 bases; junction bases not matched to a gene: 6.

The chain is built from TRBV9 and TRBJ2-3; 10 positions match TRBD2. Input material: naive CD8+ T cells sorted from blood. The TCR sequence derives from a man aged 18 to 35 in good health. CDR3 DNA sequence: TGTGCCAGCAGCTATCTAGCGGGGGCAGCAGATACGCAGTATTTT. Its translation: CASSYLAGAADTQYF.